A selection of T cell receptor beta chains follows, all from one sample in a study of cytomegalovirus exposure and HLA in healthy donors. Only in-frame clones appear in the TCRdb table, and some are missing; sequencing was by immunoSEQ multiplex PCR. Of 100,000 to 150,000 clones in the sample, roughly 85% are singletons; the top ten hold 20%. Sequencing was carried out using PBMCs. Every receptor here comes from a young man in good health and CMV-seropositive. Each CDR3 is given with its conserved first and last residue. D genes are given only for firm matches. Clone size, where shown, is once, few, many, or a class for clones that have expanded.

cdr3_aa: CASSSTYYRVDTQYF; cdr3_nt: TGTGCCAGCAGTTCCACCTACTACAGGGTAGATACGCAGTATTTT; d_call: .; j_call: TRBJ2-3; v_call: TRBV28; clone_size: .
cdr3_aa: CASSLGGSYGYTF; cdr3_nt: TGTGCCAGCAGCCTGGGGGGGAGCTATGGCTACACCTTC; d_call: .; j_call: TRBJ1-2; v_call: TRBV27; clone_size: .
cdr3_aa: CASSHISGGAGELFF; cdr3_nt: TGCGCCAGCAGCCACATAAGCGGGGGTGCCGGGGAGCTGTTTTTT; d_call: TRBD2; j_call: TRBJ2-2; v_call: TRBV4-1; clone_size: .
cdr3_aa: CASSTGQGTDTQYF; cdr3_nt: TGTGCCAGCAGTACCGGACAGGGCACAGATACGCAGTATTTT; d_call: TRBD1; j_call: TRBJ2-3; v_call: TRBV28; clone_size: .
cdr3_aa: CASRPGGEQFF; cdr3_nt: TGTGCCAGCAGACCAGGTGGTGAGCAGTTCTTC; d_call: .; j_call: TRBJ2-1; v_call: TRBV6-1; clone_size: few
cdr3_aa: CASTPQGEEKLFF; cdr3_nt: TGTGCCAGTACTCCCCAGGGGGAGGAAAAACTGTTTTTT; d_call: TRBD1; j_call: TRBJ1-4; v_call: TRBV19; clone_size: .
cdr3_aa: CASTGQGYEQYF; cdr3_nt: TGTGCCAGCACCGGACAGGGATACGAGCAGTACTTC; d_call: TRBD1; j_call: TRBJ2-7; v_call: TRBV6-6; clone_size: .
cdr3_aa: CASSEYGGGTDTQYF; cdr3_nt: TGTGCCAGCAGTGAATATGGGGGCGGCACAGATACGCAGTATTTT; d_call: .; j_call: TRBJ2-3; v_call: TRBV6-1; clone_size: .
cdr3_aa: CASSSPGGNLNEKLFF; cdr3_nt: TGTGCCAGCAGCTCCCCCGGGGGGAACCTTAATGAAAAACTGTTTTTT; d_call: .; j_call: TRBJ1-4; v_call: TRBV6-6; clone_size: once
cdr3_aa: CASSEVWTSLGDTQYF; cdr3_nt: TGTGCCAGCAGTGAAGTCTGGACTAGCCTTGGAGATACGCAGTATTTT; d_call: TRBD2; j_call: TRBJ2-3; v_call: TRBV6-1; clone_size: .
cdr3_aa: CASSLPPFQGKNTEAFF; cdr3_nt: TGTGCCAGCAGTTTACCCCCCTTCCAGGGTAAGAACACTGAAGCTTTCTTT; d_call: .; j_call: TRBJ1-1; v_call: TRBV27; clone_size: .
cdr3_aa: CASSFQEKIYGYTF; cdr3_nt: TGTGCCAGCAGCTTCCAGGAAAAAATCTATGGCTACACCTTC; d_call: .; j_call: TRBJ1-2; v_call: TRBV13; clone_size: .
cdr3_aa: CASSLYRETEAFF; cdr3_nt: TGTGCCAGCAGCTTATACAGGGAAACTGAAGCTTTCTTT; d_call: .; j_call: TRBJ1-1; v_call: TRBV7-7; clone_size: once
cdr3_aa: CASTDSNYNEQFF; cdr3_nt: TGTGCCAGCACCGACTCCAATTACAATGAGCAGTTCTTC; d_call: .; j_call: TRBJ2-1; v_call: TRBV13; clone_size: .
cdr3_aa: CASSPPGQGLYEQYF; cdr3_nt: TGTGCCAGCTCACCACCGGGACAGGGGCTTTACGAGCAGTACTTC; d_call: TRBD1; j_call: TRBJ2-7; v_call: TRBV18; clone_size: .
cdr3_aa: CASSLGDRVREKLFF; cdr3_nt: TGTGCCAGCAGCTTAGGGGACAGGGTTAGGGAAAAACTGTTTTTT; d_call: TRBD1; j_call: TRBJ1-4; v_call: TRBV7-9; clone_size: once
cdr3_aa: CASGSARLAWAYEQYF; cdr3_nt: TGTGCTAGTGGTTCAGCGAGACTAGCTTGGGCCTACGAGCAGTACTTC; d_call: TRBD2; j_call: TRBJ2-7; v_call: TRBV12-5; clone_size: .
cdr3_aa: CASSIEASPQETQYF; cdr3_nt: TGCGCCAGCAGCATCGAGGCTAGCCCTCAAGAGACCCAGTACTTC; d_call: .; j_call: TRBJ2-5; v_call: TRBV5-1; clone_size: .
cdr3_aa: CASSLSGQGNQPQHF; cdr3_nt: TGTGCCAGCAGTTTATCCGGACAGGGGAATCAGCCCCAGCATTTT; d_call: TRBD1; j_call: TRBJ1-5; v_call: TRBV27; clone_size: .
cdr3_aa: CASSAGDTYEQYF; cdr3_nt: TGTGCCAGCAGTGCCGGGGACACCTACGAGCAGTACTTC; d_call: .; j_call: TRBJ2-7; v_call: TRBV6-1; clone_size: .
cdr3_aa: CASSQVGGQETQYF; cdr3_nt: TGCGCCAGCAGCCAAGTGGGGGGCCAAGAGACCCAGTACTTC; d_call: .; j_call: TRBJ2-5; v_call: TRBV4-1; clone_size: .
cdr3_aa: CASSRTSSGTGSYEQYF; cdr3_nt: TGTGCCAGCAGCCGGACTTCCTCCGGGACAGGGTCCTACGAGCAGTACTTC; d_call: TRBD1; j_call: TRBJ2-7; v_call: TRBV7-9; clone_size: .
cdr3_aa: CASSQSLLDGYNEQFF; cdr3_nt: TGCGCCAGCAGCCAGTCTCTCCTAGACGGGTACAATGAGCAGTTCTTC; d_call: .; j_call: TRBJ2-1; v_call: TRBV4-1; clone_size: .
cdr3_aa: CASSSKGYSNQPQHF; cdr3_nt: TGTGCCAGCAGTTCTAAGGGGTATAGCAATCAGCCCCAGCATTTT; d_call: .; j_call: TRBJ1-5; v_call: TRBV27; clone_size: .